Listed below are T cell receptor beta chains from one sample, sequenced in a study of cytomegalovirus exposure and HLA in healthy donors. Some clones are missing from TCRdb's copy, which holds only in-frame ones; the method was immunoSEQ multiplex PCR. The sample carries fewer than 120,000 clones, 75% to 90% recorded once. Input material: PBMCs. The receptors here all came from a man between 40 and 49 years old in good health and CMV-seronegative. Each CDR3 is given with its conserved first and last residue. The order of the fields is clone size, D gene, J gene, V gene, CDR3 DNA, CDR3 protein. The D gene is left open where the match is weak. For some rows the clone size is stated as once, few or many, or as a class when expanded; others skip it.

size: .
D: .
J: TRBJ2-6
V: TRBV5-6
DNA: TGTGCCAGCAGCTTGTTAGCAGGGGCCAACGTCCTGACTTTC
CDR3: CASSLLAGANVLTF

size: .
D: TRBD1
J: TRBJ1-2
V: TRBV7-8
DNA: TGTGCCAGCAGCACGGGACAGCCCTATGGCTACACCTTC
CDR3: CASSTGQPYGYTF

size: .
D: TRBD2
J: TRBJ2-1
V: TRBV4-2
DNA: TGTGCCAGCAGCCAAGATCTAGGCGGGGGGACCCACAATGAGCAGTTCTTC
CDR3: CASSQDLGGGTHNEQFF

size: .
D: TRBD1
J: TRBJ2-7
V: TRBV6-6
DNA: TGTGCCAGCAGTGGGGACAGCTACGAGCAGTACTTC
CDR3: CASSGDSYEQYF

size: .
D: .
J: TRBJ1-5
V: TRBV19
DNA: TGTGCCAGTAGTTCAGGGCGCGGGGGAGGGCCCCAGCATTTT
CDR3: CASSSGRGGGPQHF

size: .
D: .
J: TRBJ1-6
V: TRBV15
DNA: TGTGCCACCAGCAGAGCGGGGGGTAATTCACCCCTCCACTTT
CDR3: CATSRAGGNSPLHF

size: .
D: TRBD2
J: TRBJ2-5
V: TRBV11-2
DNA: TGTGCCAGCAGCTTATCGGGGGGTCGTCGCCAAGAGACCCAGTACTTC
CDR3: CASSLSGGRRQETQYF

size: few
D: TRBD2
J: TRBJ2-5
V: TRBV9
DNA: TGTGCCAGCAGCGCCACTAGCGGGGGCCAGAGATTTGAGACCCAGTACTTC
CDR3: CASSATSGGQRFETQYF

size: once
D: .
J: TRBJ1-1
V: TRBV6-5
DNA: TGTGCCAGCAGGAAAGAAATTCTAAGAGACACTGAAGCTTTCTTT
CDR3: CASRKEILRDTEAFF

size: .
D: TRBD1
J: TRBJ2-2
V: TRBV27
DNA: TGTGCCAGCAGCAACCGGGACAGGAGCTTCACCGGGGAGCTGTTTTTT
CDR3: CASSNRDRSFTGELFF

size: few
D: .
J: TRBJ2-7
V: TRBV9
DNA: TGTGCCAGCAGCGTGCAGGGGGACTTAACCTACGAGCAGTACTTC
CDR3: CASSVQGDLTYEQYF

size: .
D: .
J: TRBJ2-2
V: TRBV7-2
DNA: TGTGCCAGCAGCTTAGCTGGGGCCTTATCCGGGGAGCTGTTTTTT
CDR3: CASSLAGALSGELFF

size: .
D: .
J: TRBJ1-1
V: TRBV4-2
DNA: TGTGCCAGCAGCCAAGAGGGGGGGAACACTGAAGCTTTCTTT
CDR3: CASSQEGGNTEAFF

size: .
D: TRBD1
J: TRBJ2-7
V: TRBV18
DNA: TGTGCCAGCTCCAACCTCCGGGACAGGGGGACCTACGAGCAGTACTTC
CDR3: CASSNLRDRGTYEQYF

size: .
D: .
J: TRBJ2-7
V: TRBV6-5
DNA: TGTGCCAGCAGTCCTTGGACTTCCTCCTACGAGCAGTACTTC
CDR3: CASSPWTSSYEQYF

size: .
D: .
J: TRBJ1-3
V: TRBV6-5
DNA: TGTGCCAGCAGTTACAACCCGAGGGGGAGTACAAACACCATATATTTT
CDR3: CASSYNPRGSTNTIYF

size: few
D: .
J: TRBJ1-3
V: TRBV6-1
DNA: TGTGCCAGCAGTCCAGGGGTCTCTGGAAACACCATATATTTT
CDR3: CASSPGVSGNTIYF

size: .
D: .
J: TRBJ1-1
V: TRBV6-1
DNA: TGTGCCAGCAGTGAACCCCGGGTAAGGAACACTGAAGCTTTCTTT
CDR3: CASSEPRVRNTEAFF

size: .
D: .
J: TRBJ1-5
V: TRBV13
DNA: TGTGCCAGCAGCCTCGGTTCCCCCTTGGGCAATCAGCCCCAGCATTTT
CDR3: CASSLGSPLGNQPQHF

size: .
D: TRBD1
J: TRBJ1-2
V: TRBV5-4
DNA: TGTGCCAGCAGCGCGGACAGGGACGAGGTAGACACCTTC
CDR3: CASSADRDEVDTF

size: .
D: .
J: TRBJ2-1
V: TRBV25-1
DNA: TGTGCCAGCAGTGTTCCCGGGACTGACTACAATGAGCAGTTCTTC
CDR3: CASSVPGTDYNEQFF

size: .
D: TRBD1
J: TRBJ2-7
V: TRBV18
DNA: TGTGCCAGCTCACCACTCGACAGGGTCGTGTACGAGCAGTACTTC
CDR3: CASSPLDRVVYEQYF

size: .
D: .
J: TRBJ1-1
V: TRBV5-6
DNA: TGTGCCAGCAGCTTGGCCATCTGGAGGGAGGCGGTGAACACTGAAGCTTTCTTT
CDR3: CASSLAIWREAVNTEAFF

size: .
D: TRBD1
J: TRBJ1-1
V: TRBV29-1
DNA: TGCAGCGTTGGGCAGGGGGGTTCTGAAGCTTTCTTT
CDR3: CSVGQGGSEAFF

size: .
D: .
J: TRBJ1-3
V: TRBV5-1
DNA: TGCGCCAGCAGCGAGGGACACCCCATCTCTGGAAACACCATATATTTT
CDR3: CASSEGHPISGNTIYF

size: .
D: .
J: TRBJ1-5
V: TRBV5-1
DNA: TGCGCCAGCAGCTTGGGGGCCACAGGGTCACGTCAGCCCCAGCATTTT
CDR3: CASSLGATGSRQPQHF

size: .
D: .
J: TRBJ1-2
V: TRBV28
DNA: TGTGCCAGCAGTCGGGATGGCTACACCTTC
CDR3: CASSRDGYTF

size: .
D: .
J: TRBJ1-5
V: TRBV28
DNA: TGTGCCAGCTCCGACAGCCTTGGCGGCAATCAGCCCCAGCATTTT
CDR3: CASSDSLGGNQPQHF

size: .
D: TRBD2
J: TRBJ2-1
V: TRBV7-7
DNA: TGTGCCAGCAGCTTAGGGACTAGCGGCAATGAGCAGTTCTTC
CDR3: CASSLGTSGNEQFF

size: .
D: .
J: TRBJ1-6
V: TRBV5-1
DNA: TGCGCCAGCAGCTTGGACCCCATTGGACAACAGAATTCACCCCTCCACTTT
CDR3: CASSLDPIGQQNSPLHF

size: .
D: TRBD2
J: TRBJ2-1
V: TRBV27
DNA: TGTGCCAGCAGTTTAGCGGGGGGGCCTGGGAGCAATGAGCAGTTCTTC
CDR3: CASSLAGGPGSNEQFF

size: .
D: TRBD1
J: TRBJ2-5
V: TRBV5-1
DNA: TGCGCCAGCAGCTTGTGGGCGACAGGGTGGGCAGAGACCCAGTACTTC
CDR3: CASSLWATGWAETQYF

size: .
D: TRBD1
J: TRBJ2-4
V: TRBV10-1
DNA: TGCGCCAGCAGTGAGGGGGACAGGGTGGCCAAAAACATTCAGTACTTC
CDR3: CASSEGDRVAKNIQYF

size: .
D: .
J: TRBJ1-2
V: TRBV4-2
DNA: TGTGCCAGCAGCCAAGAACCGCGGGGCTGGGGCTACACCTTC
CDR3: CASSQEPRGWGYTF

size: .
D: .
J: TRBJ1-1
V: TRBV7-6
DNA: TGTGCCAGCAGCCCTAGGGGATACGGTGAAGCTTTCTTT
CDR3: CASSPRGYGEAFF

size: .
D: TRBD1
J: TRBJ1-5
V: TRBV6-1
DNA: TGTGCCAGCAGTGATTTTGGGCAGGGGGTCTTCGGTCCCCAGCATTTT
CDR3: CASSDFGQGVFGPQHF

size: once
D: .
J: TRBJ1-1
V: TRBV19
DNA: TGTGCCAGTAGTATAGTCAAGAACACTGAAGCTTTCTTT
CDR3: CASSIVKNTEAFF